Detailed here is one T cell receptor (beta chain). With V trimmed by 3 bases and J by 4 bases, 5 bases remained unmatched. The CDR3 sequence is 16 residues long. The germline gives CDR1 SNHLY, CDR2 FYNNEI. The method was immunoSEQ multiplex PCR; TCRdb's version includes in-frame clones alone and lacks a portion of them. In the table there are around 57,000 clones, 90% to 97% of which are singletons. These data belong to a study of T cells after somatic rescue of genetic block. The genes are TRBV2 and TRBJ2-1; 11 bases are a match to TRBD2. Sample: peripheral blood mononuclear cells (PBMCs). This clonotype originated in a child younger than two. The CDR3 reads CASSEASGRRYNEQFF. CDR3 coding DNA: TGTGCCAGCAGTGAGGCTAGCGGGAGGAGGTACAATGAGCAGTTCTTC.